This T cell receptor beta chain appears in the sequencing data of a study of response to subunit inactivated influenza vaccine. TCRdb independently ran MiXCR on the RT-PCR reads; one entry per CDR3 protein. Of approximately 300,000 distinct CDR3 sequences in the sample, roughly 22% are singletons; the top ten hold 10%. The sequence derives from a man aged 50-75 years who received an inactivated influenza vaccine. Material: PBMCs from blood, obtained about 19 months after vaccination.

DNA for the CDR3: TGCAGTGCTAGGTTCCCCCTTGGCGGACGCAGCACAGATACGCAGTATTTT. Amino acid sequence: CSARFPLGGRSTDTQYF. The V gene is TRBV20-1, the J gene TRBJ2-3; D is unclear. CDR3 size: 17 residues. Germline CDR1 DFQATT, CDR2 SNEGSKA (reference sequence). V lost 3 bases, J lost 0 bases, and 19 bases lay in between.